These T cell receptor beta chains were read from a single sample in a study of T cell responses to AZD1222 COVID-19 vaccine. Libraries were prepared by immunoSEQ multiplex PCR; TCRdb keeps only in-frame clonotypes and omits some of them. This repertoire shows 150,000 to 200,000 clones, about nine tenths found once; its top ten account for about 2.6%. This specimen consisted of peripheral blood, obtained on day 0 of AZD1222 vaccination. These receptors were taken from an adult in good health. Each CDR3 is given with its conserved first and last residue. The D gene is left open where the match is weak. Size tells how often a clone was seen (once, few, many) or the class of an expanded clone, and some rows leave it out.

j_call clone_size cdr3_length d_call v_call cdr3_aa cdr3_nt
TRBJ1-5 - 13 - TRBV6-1 CASIWGSNQPQHF TGTGCCAGCATCTGGGGTAGCAATCAGCCCCAGCATTTT
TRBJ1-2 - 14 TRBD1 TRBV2 CASSQGALGGGYTF TGTGCCAGCAGTCAGGGGGCGCTGGGCGGAGGCTACACCTTC
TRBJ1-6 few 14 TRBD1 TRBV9 CASSAGQVSSPLHF TGTGCCAGCAGCGCTGGACAGGTATCTTCACCCCTCCACTTT
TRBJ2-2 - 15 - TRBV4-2 CASSQHPGETGELFF TGTGCCAGCAGCCAACACCCCGGGGAGACCGGGGAGCTGTTTTTT
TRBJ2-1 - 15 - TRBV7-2 CASSQVLGGVGEQFF TGTGCCAGCAGCCAAGTCCTAGGGGGGGTGGGTGAGCAGTTCTTC
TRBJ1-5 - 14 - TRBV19 CASSIIEGSQPQHF TGTGCCAGTAGTATAATAGAGGGAAGTCAGCCCCAGCATTTT
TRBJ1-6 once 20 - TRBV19 CASSIDPLGDPSSYNSPLHF TGTGCCAGTAGTATAGACCCCCTGGGAGATCCCAGCTCCTATAATTCACCCCTCCACTTT
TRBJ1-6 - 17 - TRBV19 CASSTGSGSGYNSPLHF TGTGCCAGTAGTACCGGGTCCGGGTCGGGGTATAATTCACCCCTCCACTTT
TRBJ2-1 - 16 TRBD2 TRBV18 CASSPRGSGGMGEQFF TGTGCCAGCTCCCCCCGTGGTAGCGGGGGGATGGGTGAGCAGTTCTTC
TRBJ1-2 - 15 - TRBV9 CASSVDEGWNYGYTF TGTGCCAGCAGCGTAGATGAAGGGTGGAACTATGGCTACACCTTC
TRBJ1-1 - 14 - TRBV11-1 CASSLWAQGTEAFF TGTGCCAGCAGCTTATGGGCCCAGGGGACTGAAGCTTTCTTT
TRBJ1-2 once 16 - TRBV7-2 CASSLGELGPAYGYTF TGTGCCAGCAGCTTAGGGGAACTCGGGCCGGCCTATGGCTACACCTTC
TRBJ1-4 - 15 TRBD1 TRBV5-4 CASSLKGQSNEKLFF TGTGCCAGCAGCTTGAAGGGACAGTCTAATGAAAAACTGTTTTTT
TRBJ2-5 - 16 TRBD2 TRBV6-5 CASSYSRAGGGETQYF TGTGCCAGCAGTTACTCGAGAGCGGGGGGAGGAGAGACCCAGTACTTC
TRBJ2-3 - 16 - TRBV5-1 CASSRGSSYSTDTQYF TGCGCCAGCAGCCGCGGCTCTAGTTATAGCACAGATACGCAGTATTTT
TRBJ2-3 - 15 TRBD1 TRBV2 CASSEGTGGTDTQYF TGTGCCAGCAGTGAAGGGACAGGGGGCACAGATACGCAGTATTTT
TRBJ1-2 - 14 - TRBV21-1 CASSKGPRPYGYTF TGTGCCAGCAGCAAAGGGCCACGGCCCTATGGCTACACCTTC
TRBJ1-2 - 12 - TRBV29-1 CSAVSGNYGYTF TGCAGCGCTGTGTCGGGTAACTATGGCTACACCTTC
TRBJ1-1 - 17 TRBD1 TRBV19 CASRRWGQGEREHWVFF TGTGCCAGTAGGCGGTGGGGACAGGGGGAAAGAGAACACTGGGTGTTCTTT
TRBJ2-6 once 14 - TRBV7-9 CASSLDGGANVLTF TGTGCCAGCAGCTTAGACGGTGGGGCCAACGTCCTGACTTTC
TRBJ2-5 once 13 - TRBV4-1 CASSQGVWETQYF TGCGCCAGCAGCCAAGGGGTCTGGGAGACCCAGTACTTC
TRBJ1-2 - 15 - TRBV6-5 CASSYYPSSNYGYTF TGTGCCAGCAGTTACTACCCAAGTTCTAACTATGGCTACACCTTC